This TCR beta chain was identified during a study of siplizumab effects on memory and regulatory T cells. This CDR3 is built from 11 residues. Germline-derived CDR1 and CDR2 are SGHDT and YYEEEE. The V gene lost 3 bases and the J gene lost 8 bases, with 8 bases spanning the gap. Clones were sequenced by immunoSEQ multiplex PCR, and TCRdb holds only the in-frame ones, with some missing. The sample contains roughly 92,000 clones, 85% to 95% of which appear only once. V gene TRBV5-6 combines with J gene TRBJ1-1; D unresolved. The sequencing sample was made of non-Treg CD4+ T cells sorted from blood. The TCR sequence derives from a human donor in good health. The CDR3 DNA sequence: TGTGCCAGCAGCTGGAAAGAAGAAGCTTTCTTT. Its protein product is CASSWKEEAFF. The variable domain in full, with the rest retrieved from reference TRBV5-6 and TRBJ1-1, is DAGVTQSPTHLIKTRGQQVTLRCSPKSGHDTVSWYQQALGQGPQFIFQYYEEEERQRGNFPDRFSGHQFPNYSSELNVNALLLGDSALYLCASSWKEEAFFGQGTRLTVV.